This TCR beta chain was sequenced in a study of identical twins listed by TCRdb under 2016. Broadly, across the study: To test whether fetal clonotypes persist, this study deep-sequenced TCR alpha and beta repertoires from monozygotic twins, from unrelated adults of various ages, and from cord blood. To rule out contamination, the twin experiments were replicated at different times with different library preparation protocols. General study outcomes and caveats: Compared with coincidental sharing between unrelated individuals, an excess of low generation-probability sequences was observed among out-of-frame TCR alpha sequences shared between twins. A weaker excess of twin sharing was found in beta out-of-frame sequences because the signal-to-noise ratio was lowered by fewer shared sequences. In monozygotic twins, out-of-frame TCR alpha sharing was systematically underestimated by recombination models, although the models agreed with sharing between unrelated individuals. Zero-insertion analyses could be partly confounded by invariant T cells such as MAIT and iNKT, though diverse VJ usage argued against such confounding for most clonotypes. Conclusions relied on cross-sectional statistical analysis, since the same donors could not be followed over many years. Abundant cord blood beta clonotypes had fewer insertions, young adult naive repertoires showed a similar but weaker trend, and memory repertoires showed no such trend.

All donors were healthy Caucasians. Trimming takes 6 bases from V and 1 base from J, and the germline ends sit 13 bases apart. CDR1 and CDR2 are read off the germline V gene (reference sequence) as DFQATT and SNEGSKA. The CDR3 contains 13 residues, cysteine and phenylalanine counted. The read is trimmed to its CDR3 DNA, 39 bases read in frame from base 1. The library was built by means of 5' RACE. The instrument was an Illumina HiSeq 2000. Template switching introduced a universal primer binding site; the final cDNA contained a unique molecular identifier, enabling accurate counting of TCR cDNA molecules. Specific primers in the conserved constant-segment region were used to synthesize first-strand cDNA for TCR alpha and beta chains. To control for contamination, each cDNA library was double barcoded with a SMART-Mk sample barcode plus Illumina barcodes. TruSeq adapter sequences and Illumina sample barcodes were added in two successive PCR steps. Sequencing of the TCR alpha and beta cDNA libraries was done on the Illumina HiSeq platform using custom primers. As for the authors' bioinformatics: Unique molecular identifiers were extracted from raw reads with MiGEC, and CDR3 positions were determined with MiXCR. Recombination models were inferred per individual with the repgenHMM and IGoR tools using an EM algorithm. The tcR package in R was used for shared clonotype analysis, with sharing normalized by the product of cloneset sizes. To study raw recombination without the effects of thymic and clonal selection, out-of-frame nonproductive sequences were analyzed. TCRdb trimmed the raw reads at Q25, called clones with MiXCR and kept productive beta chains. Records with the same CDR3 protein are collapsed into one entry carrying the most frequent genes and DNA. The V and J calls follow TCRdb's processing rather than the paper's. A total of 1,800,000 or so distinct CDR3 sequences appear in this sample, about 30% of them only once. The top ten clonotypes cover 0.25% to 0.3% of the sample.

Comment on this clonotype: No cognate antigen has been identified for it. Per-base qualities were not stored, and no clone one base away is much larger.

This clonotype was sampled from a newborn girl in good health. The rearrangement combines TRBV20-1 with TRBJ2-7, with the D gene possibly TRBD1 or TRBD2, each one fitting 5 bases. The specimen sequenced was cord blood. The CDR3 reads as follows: CSAQGGLSYEQYF. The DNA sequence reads TGCAGTGCCCAGGGCGGACTGTCCTACGAGCAGTACTTC.